This TCR beta chain appears in the sequencing data of a study of blood T cells in healthy people across ages. This clonotype came up a few times. Using a J-beta primer mix together with a sample-barcoded 5' primer, a second PCR was run for about 7 to 12 cycles. From the 5' RACE reads, TCRdb called clonotypes with MiXCR, one entry per CDR3 protein. The sample has over 750,000 distinct CDR3 sequences; 25% are singletons. The germline V gene encodes CDR1 SQVTM and CDR2 ANQGSEA. V was pared by 0 bases and J by 8 bases, with 13 bases between. The CDR3 consists of 13 residues. This same sample was also part of a study on T cells of mothers and their children.

The sequencing input was blood. J is TRBJ1-2 and V is TRBV29-1, with D maybe TRBD1 (6 bases). The receptor's source is a boy aged 5 to 17 in good health. For the CDR3, the DNA is TGCAGCGTTGAAGATCGATCAGGGGAGGGCTACACCTTC. Its translation: CSVEDRSGEGYTF. The variable domain in full, with the rest retrieved from reference TRBV29-1 and TRBJ1-2, is SAVISQKPSRDICQRGTSLTIQCQVDSQVTMMFWYRQQPGQSLTLIATANQGSEATYESGFVIDKFPISRPNLTFSTLTVSNMSPEDSSIYLCSVEDRSGEGYTFGSGTRLTVV.